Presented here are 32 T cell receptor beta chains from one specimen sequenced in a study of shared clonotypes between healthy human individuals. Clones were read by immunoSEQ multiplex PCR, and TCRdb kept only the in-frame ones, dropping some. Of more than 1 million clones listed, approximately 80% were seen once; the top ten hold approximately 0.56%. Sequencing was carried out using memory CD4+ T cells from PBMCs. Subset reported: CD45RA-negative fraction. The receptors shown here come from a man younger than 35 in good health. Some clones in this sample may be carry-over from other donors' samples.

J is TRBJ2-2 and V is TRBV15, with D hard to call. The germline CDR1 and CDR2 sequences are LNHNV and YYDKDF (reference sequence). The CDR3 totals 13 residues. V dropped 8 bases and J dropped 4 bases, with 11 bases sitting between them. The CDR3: CATYTILTGELFF. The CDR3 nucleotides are TGTGCCACCTATACGATCCTCACCGGGGAGCTGTTTTTT. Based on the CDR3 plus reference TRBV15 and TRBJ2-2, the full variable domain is DAMVIQNPRYQVTQFGKPVTLSCSQTLNHNVMYWYQQKSSQAPKLLFHYYDKDFNNEADTPDNFQSRRPNTSFCFLDIRSPGLGDTAMYLCATYTILTGELFFGEGSRLTVL.

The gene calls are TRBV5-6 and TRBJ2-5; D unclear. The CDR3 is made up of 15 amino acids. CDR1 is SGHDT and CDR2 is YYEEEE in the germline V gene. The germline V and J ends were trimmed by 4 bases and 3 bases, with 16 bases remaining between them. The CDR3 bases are TGTGCCAGCAGCCGAAGGTCGGCAGCTGAAGAGACCCAGTACTTC. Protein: CASSRRSAAEETQYF. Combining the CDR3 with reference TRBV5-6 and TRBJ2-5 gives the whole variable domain DAGVTQSPTHLIKTRGQQVTLRCSPKSGHDTVSWYQQALGQGPQFIFQYYEEEERQRGNFPDRFSGHQFPNYSSELNVNALLLGDSALYLCASSRRSAAEETQYFGPGTRLLVL.

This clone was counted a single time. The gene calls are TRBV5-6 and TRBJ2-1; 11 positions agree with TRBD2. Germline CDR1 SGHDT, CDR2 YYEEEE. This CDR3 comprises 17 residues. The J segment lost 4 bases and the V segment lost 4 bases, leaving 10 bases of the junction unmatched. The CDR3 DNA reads TGTGCCAGCAGCCGCGTTATACTAGCGGGAGCTTACAATGAGCAGTTCTTC. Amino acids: CASSRVILAGAYNEQFF.

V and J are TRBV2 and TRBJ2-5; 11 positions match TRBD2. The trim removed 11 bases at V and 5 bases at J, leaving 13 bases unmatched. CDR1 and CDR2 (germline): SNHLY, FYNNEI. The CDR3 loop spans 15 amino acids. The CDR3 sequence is CARLGSSSGRETQYF. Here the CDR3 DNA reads TGTGCCCGCCTGGGATCGTCTAGCGGGAGGGAGACCCAGTACTTC.

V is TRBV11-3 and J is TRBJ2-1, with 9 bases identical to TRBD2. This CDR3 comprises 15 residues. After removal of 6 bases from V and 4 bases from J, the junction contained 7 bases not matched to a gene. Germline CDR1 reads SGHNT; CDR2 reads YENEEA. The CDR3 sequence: CASRMAGGRYNEQFF. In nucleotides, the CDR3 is TGTGCCAGCAGAATGGCGGGAGGGCGTTACAATGAGCAGTTCTTC.

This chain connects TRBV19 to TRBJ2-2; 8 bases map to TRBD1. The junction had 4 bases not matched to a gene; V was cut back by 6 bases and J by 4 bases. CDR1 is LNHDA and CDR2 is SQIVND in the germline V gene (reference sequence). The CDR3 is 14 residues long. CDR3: CASRDRGFTGELFF. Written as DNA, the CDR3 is TGTGCCAGTAGAGACAGGGGATTCACCGGGGAGCTGTTTTTT.

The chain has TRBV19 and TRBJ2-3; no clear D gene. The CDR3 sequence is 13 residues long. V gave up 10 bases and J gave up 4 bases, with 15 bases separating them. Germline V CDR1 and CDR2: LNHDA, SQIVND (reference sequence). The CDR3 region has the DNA TGTGCCATATCTGATGGTTTTTCAGATACGCAGTATTTT. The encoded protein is CAISDGFSDTQYF.

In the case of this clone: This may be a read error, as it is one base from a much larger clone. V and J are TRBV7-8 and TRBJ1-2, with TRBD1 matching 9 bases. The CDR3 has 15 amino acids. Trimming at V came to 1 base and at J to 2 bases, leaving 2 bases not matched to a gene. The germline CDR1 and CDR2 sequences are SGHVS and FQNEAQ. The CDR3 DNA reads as TGTGCCAGCAGCTTAGGGACAGGGGAAAACTATGGCTACACCTTC. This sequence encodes CASSLGTGENYGYTF.

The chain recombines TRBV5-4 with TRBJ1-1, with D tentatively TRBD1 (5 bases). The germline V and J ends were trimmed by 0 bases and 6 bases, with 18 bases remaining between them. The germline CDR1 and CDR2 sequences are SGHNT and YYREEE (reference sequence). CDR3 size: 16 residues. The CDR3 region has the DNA TGTGCCAGCAGCTTGGACAGGCAAGGTGGAGGCGCTGAAGCTTTCTTT. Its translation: CASSLDRQGGGAEAFF.

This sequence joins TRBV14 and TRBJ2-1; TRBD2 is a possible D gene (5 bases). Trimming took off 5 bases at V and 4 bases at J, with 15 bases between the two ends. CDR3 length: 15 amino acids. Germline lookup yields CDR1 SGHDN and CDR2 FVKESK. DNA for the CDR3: TGTGCCAGCAGCGTAAGGGAGCAGTCGTACAATGAGCAGTTCTTC. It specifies CASSVREQSYNEQFF.

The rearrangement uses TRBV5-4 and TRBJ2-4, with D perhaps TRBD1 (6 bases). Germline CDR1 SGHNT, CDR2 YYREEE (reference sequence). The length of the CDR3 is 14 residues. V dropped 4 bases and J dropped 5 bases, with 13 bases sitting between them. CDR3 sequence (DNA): TGTGCCAGCAGCCCAAATCAGGGGCAAAACATTCAGTACTTC. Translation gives CASSPNQGQNIQYF.

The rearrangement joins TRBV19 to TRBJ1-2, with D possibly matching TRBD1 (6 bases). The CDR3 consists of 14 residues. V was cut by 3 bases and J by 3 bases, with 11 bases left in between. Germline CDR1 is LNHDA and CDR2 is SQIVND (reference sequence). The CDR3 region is CASSIPGVDYGYTF. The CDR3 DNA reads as TGTGCCAGTAGTATCCCAGGGGTTGACTATGGCTACACCTTC.

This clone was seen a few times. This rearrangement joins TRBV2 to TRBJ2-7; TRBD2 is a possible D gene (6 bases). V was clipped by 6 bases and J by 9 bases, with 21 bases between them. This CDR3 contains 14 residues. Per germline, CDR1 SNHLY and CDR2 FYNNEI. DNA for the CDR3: TGTGCCAGCAGCAGTAGGAGGGAGATGGGGAGGCAGTACTTC. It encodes CASSSRREMGRQYF.

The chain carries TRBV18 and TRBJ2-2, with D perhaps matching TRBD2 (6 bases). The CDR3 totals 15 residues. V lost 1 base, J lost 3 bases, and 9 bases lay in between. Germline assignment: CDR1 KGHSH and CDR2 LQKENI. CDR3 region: CASSPRIADTGELFF. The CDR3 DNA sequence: TGTGCCAGCTCACCACGTATAGCGGACACCGGGGAGCTGTTTTTT.

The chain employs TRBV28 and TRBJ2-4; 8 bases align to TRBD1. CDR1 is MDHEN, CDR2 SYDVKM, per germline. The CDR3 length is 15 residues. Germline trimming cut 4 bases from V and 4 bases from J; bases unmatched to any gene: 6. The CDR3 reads CASSYQGATKNIQYF. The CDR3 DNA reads TGTGCCAGCAGTTACCAGGGGGCGACTAAAAACATTCAGTACTTC.

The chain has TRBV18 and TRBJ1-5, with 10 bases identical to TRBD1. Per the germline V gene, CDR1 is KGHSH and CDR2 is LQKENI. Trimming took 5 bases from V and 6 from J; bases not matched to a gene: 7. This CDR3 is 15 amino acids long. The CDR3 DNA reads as TGTGCCAGCTCAGGTGGACAGGGGGTTGGTCAGCCCCAGCATTTT. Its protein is CASSGGQGVGQPQHF.

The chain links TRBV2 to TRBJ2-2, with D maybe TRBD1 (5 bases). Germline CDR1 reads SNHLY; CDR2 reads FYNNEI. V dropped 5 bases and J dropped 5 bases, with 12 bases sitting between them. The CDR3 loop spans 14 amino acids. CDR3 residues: CASSLIRETGELFF. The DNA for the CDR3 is TGTGCCAGCAGTTTGATCAGGGAAACCGGGGAGCTGTTTTTT.

The CDR3 loop reads CATDDNYGYTF. CDR3 nucleotide sequence: TGTGCCACCGACGATAACTATGGCTACACCTTC. The rearrangement links TRBV25-1 to TRBJ1-2; D gene unclear. Trimming removed 10 bases at V and 1 base at J, with 7 bases between. CDR3 length: 11 amino acids. CDR1 MGHDK and CDR2 SYGVNS come from the germline V gene.

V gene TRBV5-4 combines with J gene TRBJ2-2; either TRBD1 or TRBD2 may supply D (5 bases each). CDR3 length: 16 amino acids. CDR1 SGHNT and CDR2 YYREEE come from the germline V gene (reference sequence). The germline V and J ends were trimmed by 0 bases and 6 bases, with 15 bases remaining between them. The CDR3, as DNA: TGTGCCAGCAGCTTGGATGGGGGAGCGATACCCGGGGAGCTGTTTTTT. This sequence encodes CASSLDGGAIPGELFF.

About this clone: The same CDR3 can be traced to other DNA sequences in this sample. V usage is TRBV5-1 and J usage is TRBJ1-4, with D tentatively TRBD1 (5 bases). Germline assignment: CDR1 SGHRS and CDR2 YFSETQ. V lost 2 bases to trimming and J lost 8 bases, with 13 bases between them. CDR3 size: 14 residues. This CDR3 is CASSFGTGGEKLFF. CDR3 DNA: TGCGCCAGCAGCTTCGGTACAGGTGGGGAAAAACTGTTTTTT.

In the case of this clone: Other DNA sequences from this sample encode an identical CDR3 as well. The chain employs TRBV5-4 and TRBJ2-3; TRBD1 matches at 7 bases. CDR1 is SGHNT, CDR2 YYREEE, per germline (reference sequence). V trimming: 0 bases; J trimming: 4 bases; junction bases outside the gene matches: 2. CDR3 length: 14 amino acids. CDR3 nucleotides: TGTGCCAGCAGCTTGGGAGGGGGCGCAGATACGCAGTATTTT. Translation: CASSLGGGADTQYF.

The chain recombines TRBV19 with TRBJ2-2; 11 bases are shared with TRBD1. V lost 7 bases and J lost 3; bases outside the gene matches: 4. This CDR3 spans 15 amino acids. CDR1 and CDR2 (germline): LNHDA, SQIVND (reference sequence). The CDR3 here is CASTRTGGHTGELFF. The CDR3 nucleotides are TGTGCCAGTACCCGGACAGGGGGCCACACCGGGGAGCTGTTTTTT.

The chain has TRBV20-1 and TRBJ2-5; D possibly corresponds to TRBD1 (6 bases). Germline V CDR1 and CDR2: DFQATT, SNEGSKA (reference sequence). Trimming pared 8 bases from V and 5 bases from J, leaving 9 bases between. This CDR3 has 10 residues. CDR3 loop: CSPTGETQYF. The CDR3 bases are TGCAGTCCAACAGGGGAGACCCAGTACTTC.

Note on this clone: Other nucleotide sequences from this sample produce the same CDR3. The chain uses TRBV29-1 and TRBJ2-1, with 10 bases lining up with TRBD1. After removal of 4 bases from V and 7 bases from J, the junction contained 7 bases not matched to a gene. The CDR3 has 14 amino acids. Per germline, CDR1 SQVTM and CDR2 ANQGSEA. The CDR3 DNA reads TGCAGCGTTGTGAGGGACAGGGGCCTGAATGAGCAGTTCTTC. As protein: CSVVRDRGLNEQFF.

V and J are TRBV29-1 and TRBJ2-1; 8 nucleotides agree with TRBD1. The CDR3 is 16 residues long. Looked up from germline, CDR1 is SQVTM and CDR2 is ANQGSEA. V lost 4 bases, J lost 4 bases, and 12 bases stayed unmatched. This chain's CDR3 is CSVVVPTGGRYNEQFF. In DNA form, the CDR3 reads TGCAGCGTTGTGGTCCCTACAGGGGGACGTTACAATGAGCAGTTCTTC.

In DNA, the CDR3 is TGTGCCAGTAGTATCGGGACAGGGAACACTGAAGCTTTCTTT. This encodes CASSIGTGNTEAFF. The gene calls are TRBV19 and TRBJ1-1; 8 bases are a match to TRBD1. Germline trimming cut 3 bases from V and 1 base from J; bases unmatched to any gene: 1. This CDR3 is 14 amino acids long. Germline values: CDR1 LNHDA, CDR2 SQIVND (reference sequence).

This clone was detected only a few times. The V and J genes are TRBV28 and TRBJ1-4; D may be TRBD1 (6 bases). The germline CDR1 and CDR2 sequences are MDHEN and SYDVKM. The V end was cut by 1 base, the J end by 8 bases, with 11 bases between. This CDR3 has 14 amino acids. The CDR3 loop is CASSLLGAGEKLFF. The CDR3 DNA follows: TGTGCCAGCAGTTTATTGGGGGCAGGAGAAAAACTGTTTTTT. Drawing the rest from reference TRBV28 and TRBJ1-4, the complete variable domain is DVKVTQSSRYLVKRTGEKVFLECVQDMDHENMFWYRQDPGLGLRLIYFSYDVKMKEKGDIPEGYSVSREKKERFSLILESASTNQTSMYLCASSLLGAGEKLFFGSGTQLSVL.

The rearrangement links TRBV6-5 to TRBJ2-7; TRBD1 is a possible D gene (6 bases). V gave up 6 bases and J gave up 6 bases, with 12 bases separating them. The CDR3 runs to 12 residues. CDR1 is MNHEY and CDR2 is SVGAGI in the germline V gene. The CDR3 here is CASSHQGSEQYF. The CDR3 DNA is TGTGCCAGCAGCCACCAGGGGTCCGAGCAGTACTTC.

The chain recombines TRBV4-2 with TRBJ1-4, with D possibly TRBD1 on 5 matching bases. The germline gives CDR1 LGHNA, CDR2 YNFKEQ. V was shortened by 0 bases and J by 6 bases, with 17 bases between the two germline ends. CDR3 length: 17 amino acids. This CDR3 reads CASSQDIWGVKDEKLFF. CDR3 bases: TGTGCCAGCAGCCAAGATATATGGGGGGTGAAGGATGAAAAACTGTTTTTT.

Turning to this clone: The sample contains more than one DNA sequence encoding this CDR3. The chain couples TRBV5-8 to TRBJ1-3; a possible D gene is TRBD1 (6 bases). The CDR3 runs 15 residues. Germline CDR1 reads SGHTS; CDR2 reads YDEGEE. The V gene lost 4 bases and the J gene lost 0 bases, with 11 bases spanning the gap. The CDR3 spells CASSLQGSSGNTIYF. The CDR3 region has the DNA TGTGCCAGCAGCCTACAGGGTTCCTCTGGAAACACCATATATTTT.

The CDR3 region is CASSVAQETPIYF. The CDR3 nucleotides are TGTGCCAGCAGCGTAGCACAGGAAACCCCCATATATTTT. The chain carries TRBV9 and TRBJ1-3; possible D gene TRBD1, 5 bases. Trimming removed 0 bases at V and 11 bases at J, with 12 bases between. Looked up from germline, CDR1 is SGDLS and CDR2 is YYNGEE. CDR3 length equals 13 residues.

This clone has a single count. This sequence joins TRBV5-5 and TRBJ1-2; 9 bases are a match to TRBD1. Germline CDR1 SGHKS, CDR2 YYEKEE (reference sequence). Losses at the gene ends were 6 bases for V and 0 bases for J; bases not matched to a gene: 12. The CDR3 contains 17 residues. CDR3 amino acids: CASKSLEGQGTNYGYTF. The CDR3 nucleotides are TGTGCCAGCAAAAGCTTGGAGGGACAGGGAACTAACTATGGCTACACCTTC.